The 8 T cell receptor beta chains reported below all come from one sample, sequenced in a study of CD8+ T cells in alopecia areata. RNA extraction was followed by reverse transcription into cDNA, which acted as the sequencing template. The method was immunoSEQ multiplex PCR; TCRdb's version includes in-frame clones alone and lacks a portion of them. The sample has about 120,000 clones; 35% to 40% are singletons. The sample comprised CD4+ T cells sorted from blood. The receptors derive from a human donor with alopecia areata.

This clone has at least ten counts. The rearrangement joins TRBV5-6 to TRBJ2-1; D may correspond to TRBD1 or TRBD2 (5 bases each). This CDR3 is built from 17 residues. V shed 4 bases and J shed 7 bases, with 24 bases lying between them. Germline lookup yields CDR1 SGHDT and CDR2 YYEEEE. The chain's CDR3 is CASSPRDSEAERNEQFF. CDR3 bases: TGTGCCAGCAGCCCCAGAGACAGTGAGGCGGAGCGGAATGAGCAGTTCTTC.

V usage is TRBV29-1 and J usage is TRBJ2-7, with 8 bases identical to TRBD1. Germline loops: CDR1 SQVTM, CDR2 ANQGSEA. J gave up 4 bases and V 2 bases, and 7 bases lay outside the gene matches. CDR3 size: 14 residues. DNA for the CDR3: TGCAGCGTTGAATTTGGACAGGGACCTTACGAGCAGTACTTC. Protein product: CSVEFGQGPYEQYF.

V is TRBV7-3 and J is TRBJ2-3; no reliable D call. Germline assignment: CDR1 SGHTA and CDR2 FQGTGA. This CDR3 has 13 amino acids. V dropped 4 bases and J dropped 5 bases, with 10 bases sitting between them. CDR3 sequence (DNA): TGTGCCAGCAGCTCAGAGGTGGGAGATACGCAGTATTTT. It encodes CASSSEVGDTQYF.

There are a few counts of this clone. The V and J genes are TRBV7-2 and TRBJ2-5; 14 nucleotides match TRBD2. Germline CDR1 is SGHTA and CDR2 is FQGNSA. The ends lost 5 bases at V and 2 bases at J; junction bases unmatched: 10. This CDR3 spans 18 amino acids. The CDR3 DNA reads TGTGCCAGCAGCCCCTCGACTAGCGGGAGGGGGGTTCAAGAGACCCAGTACTTC. Protein sequence: CASSPSTSGRGVQETQYF.

This clone has just a few counts. The rearrangement joins TRBV7-2 to TRBJ2-3, with 11 bases that match TRBD2. Germline lookup yields CDR1 SGHTA and CDR2 FQGNSA. The CDR3 has 16 amino acids. Losses at the gene ends were 5 bases for V and 3 bases for J; bases not matched to a gene: 7. CDR3 nucleotide sequence: TGTGCCAGCAGCACTAGCGGGAGCAGACTTACAGATACGCAGTATTTT. This codes for CASSTSGSRLTDTQYF.

This clone has only a few counts. This CDR3 reads CASSGRASGSPGKNIQYF. The CDR3, as DNA: TGTGCCAGCAGTGGACGAGCTAGCGGGTCCCCTGGCAAAAACATTCAGTACTTC. This rearrangement joins TRBV2 to TRBJ2-4, with 8 bases aligning to TRBD2. CDR1 is SNHLY, CDR2 FYNNEI, per germline. Germline trimming cut 4 bases from V and 3 bases from J; bases unmatched to any gene: 14. CDR3 length equals 18 residues.

The J gene is TRBJ2-7, the V gene TRBV6-6, with a tentative D call TRBD1 (6 bases). V was pared by 2 bases and J by 7 bases, with 18 bases between. The CDR3 covers 15 residues. Per germline, CDR1 MNHNY and CDR2 SVGAGI (reference sequence). CDR3 sequence (DNA): TGTGCCAGCAGTTACGGTACGGCAGGGGAAGATGAGCAGTACTTC. This translates into CASSYGTAGEDEQYF.

This clone has a handful of counts. The chain has TRBV30 and TRBJ2-7; D is undetermined. V shed 2 bases and J shed 2 bases, with 13 bases lying between them. CDR1 is GTSNPN, CDR2 SVGIG, per germline (reference sequence). This CDR3 is 14 amino acids long. Here the CDR3 reads CAWSPPMVAYEQYF. The CDR3 DNA reads TGTGCCTGGAGTCCCCCTATGGTTGCCTACGAGCAGTACTTC.